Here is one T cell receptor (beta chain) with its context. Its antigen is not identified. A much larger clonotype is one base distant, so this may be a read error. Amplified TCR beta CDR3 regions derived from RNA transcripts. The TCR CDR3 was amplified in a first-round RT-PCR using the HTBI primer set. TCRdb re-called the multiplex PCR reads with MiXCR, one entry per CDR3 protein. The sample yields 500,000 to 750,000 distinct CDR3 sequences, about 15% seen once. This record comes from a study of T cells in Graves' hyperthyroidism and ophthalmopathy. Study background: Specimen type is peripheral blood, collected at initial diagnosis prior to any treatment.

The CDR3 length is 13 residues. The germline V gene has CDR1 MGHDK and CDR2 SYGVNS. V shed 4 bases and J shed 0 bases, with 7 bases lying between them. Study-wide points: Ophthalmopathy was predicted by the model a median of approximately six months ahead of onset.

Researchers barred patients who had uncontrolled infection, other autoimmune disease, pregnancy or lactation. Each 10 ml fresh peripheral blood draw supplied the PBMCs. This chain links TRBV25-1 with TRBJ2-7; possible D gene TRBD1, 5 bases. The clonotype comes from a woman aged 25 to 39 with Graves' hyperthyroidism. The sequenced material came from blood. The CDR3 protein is CASSGGASYEQYF. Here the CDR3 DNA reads TGTGCCAGCAGTGGTGGGGCCTCCTACGAGCAGTACTTC.